This TCR beta chain was identified during a study of cytomegalovirus exposure and HLA in healthy donors. About this clone itself: Its matching antigen is unknown.

The PCR made use of 60 Vbeta and 13 Jbeta primers. TCRdb keeps only in-frame clones here, not all; method: immunoSEQ multiplex PCR. The data show approximately 280,000 clones, around nine tenths seen once. V shed 4 bases and J 1 base; nucleotides not matched to a gene: 5. The CDR3 is 15 residues long. Germline values: CDR1 SGHDT, CDR2 YYEEEE. Regarding the study as a whole: Available immune exposure information covered CMV serostatus only.

The sequenced sample consisted of PBMCs. This chain links TRBV5-6 with TRBJ1-1, with 9 bases identical to TRBD1. The receptor comes from a woman aged 18-29 years in good health and CMV-seronegative. In DNA, the CDR3 is TGTGCCAGCAGCAGCGAGGGACAGGGGAACACTGAAGCTTTCTTT. Its protein product is CASSSEGQGNTEAFF.